The clone carrying this TCR beta chain was counted a single time. The CDR3 has 14 amino acids. V dropped 8 bases and J dropped 5; count of bases not matched to a gene: 9. Germline CDR1 MNHNS, CDR2 SASEGT. This specimen belongs to a study of cytomegalovirus exposure and HLA in healthy donors. The PCR ran on 60 Vbeta and 13 Jbeta primers. Here immunoSEQ multiplex PCR was the method, and the copy in TCRdb shows in-frame clones only, minus some. This table has roughly 230,000 clones, 85% to 95% appearing once. Source material: PBMCs. This receptor was taken from a girl aged 2-10 years in good health and CMV-seronegative. The rearrangement uses TRBV6-1 and TRBJ1-2, with TRBD1 matching 9 bases. The CDR3, as DNA: TGTGCCAGCCGCTCAGGACAGGGGTTTTATGGCTACACCTTC. Its protein product is CASRSGQGFYGYTF.